This entry lists 14 T cell receptor beta chains sequenced from one sample in a study of regulatory T cells in long-lasting Graves disease. Time point given: newly diagnosed GD, antithyroid drugs for less than 3 months. After RNA was extracted from PBMCs, the TCR library was made from it. Building of the TCR beta libraries involved iRepertoire HTBI primers and Arm-PCR of CDR3 regions. From the multiplex PCR reads, TCRdb called clonotypes with MiXCR, one entry per CDR3 protein. Of around 360,000 distinct CDR3 sequences listed, about 17% are singletons. In addition, the sample was reused for a study of T cells in Graves' hyperthyroidism and ophthalmopathy.

The source material was peripheral blood mononuclear cells (PBMCs), sampled at new diagnosis, from a patient treated with antithyroid drugs. The receptors derive from a woman under 30 with Graves disease.

The table lists this clonotype with many counts. CDR3 in DNA: TGCGCCAGCAGCTTGGCCGGGGGACAGGGGGCGCGAGAGCAGTACTTC. It specifies CASSLAGGQGAREQYF. V gene TRBV5-1 combines with J gene TRBJ2-7, with 12 bases that match TRBD1. The CDR3 spans 16 residues. V shed 0 bases, J shed 7 bases, and the junction held 8 bases outside the gene matches. CDR1 and CDR2 (germline): SGHRS, YFSETQ.

Of note for this clonotype: A read error is possible here, since a much larger clone lies one base away. The V call is TRBV12-3 or TRBV12-4, the J call TRBJ2-2, with D possibly TRBD2 on 6 matching bases. The CDR3 length is 14 residues. The CDR3 nucleotides read TGTGCCAGCAGTTTTACGGGAGAGACCGGGAAGCTGTTTTTT. Its protein is CASSFTGETGKLFF.

This chain links TRBV20-1 with TRBJ1-2, with TRBD1 matching 10 bases. CDR3 length: 14 residues. Germline V CDR1 and CDR2: DFQATT, SNEGSKA (reference sequence). After removal of 2 bases from V and 4 bases from J, the junction contained 4 bases not matched to a gene. For the CDR3, the DNA is TGCAGTGCTAGAATGACAGGGGGCTCCTATGGCTACACCTTC. This sequence encodes CSARMTGGSYGYTF.

V usage is TRBV6-2 or TRBV6-3 and J usage is TRBJ2-1, with unresolved D. With 6 bases removed from V and 0 bases from J, the gap between germline ends came to 12 bases. The CDR3 covers 15 residues. Germline-derived CDR1 and CDR2 are MNHEY and SVGEGT. The CDR3 nucleotides are TGTGCCAGCAGCCATACCTATAACTCCTACAATGAGCAGTTCTTC. It translates to CASSHTYNSYNEQFF.

This clonotype was seen many times. The chain couples TRBV6-1 to TRBJ1-5; D gene unclear. Germline loops: CDR1 MNHNS, CDR2 SASEGT. Between the trimmed V and J ends, which lost 6 bases and 14 bases, there was a span of 23 bases. The CDR3 is made up of 14 amino acids. The CDR3 bases are TGTGCCAGCAGGACGCTAGTGTCAGCCCTAGACGAGCATTTT. Its translation: CASRTLVSALDEHF.

There are many counts of this clonotype. V gene TRBV28 combines with J gene TRBJ1-1; D is uncertain. Trimming cost V 6 bases and J 7 bases, with 12 bases left between them. Germline V lookup: CDR1 MDHEN, CDR2 SYDVKM. This CDR3 is built from 12 residues. DNA for the CDR3: TGTGCCAGCAGCTTTGCGAGGGATGAAGCTTTCTTT. Its protein product is CASSFARDEAFF.

Many counts were recorded for this clonotype. The CDR3 sequence is CASSSFGTGANQPQHF. The CDR3 DNA reads as TGTGCCAGCAGCTCGTTCGGGACAGGGGCAAATCAGCCCCAGCATTTT. The rearrangement links TRBV7-9 to TRBJ1-5; 10 nucleotides line up with TRBD1. Germline values: CDR1 SEHNR, CDR2 FQNEAQ (reference sequence). The CDR3 has 16 amino acids. V was clipped by 4 bases and J by 4 bases; unmatched bases: 7.

In this sample, this clonotype turned up many times. The chain links TRBV18 to TRBJ1-2; tentatively, D is TRBD1 (6 bases). Deletions cut 2 bases from V and 8 bases from J, with 12 bases between. Germline CDR1 and CDR2: KGHSH and LQKENI. The CDR3 covers 13 residues. Here the CDR3 DNA reads TGTGCCAGCTCACCAAACAGGGCAAACGGCTACACCTTC. As protein: CASSPNRANGYTF.

A note on this clonotype: A single base separates this from a much larger clone, so it may be a read error. The chain links TRBV20-1 to TRBJ2-5; 10 positions agree with TRBD2. From germline, CDR1 is DFQATT and CDR2 SNEGSKA (reference sequence). The CDR3 is made up of 15 amino acids. The V gene end was trimmed by 3 bases and the J gene end by 4 bases; junction bases not matched to a gene: 8. The CDR3 region is CSASGGTSVRETQYF. In DNA, the CDR3 is TGCAGTGCTAGTGGAGGGACTAGCGTCAGAGAGACCCAGTACTTC.

The rearrangement uses TRBV3-1 and TRBJ1-1, with TRBD1 as a possible D gene (6 bases). V lost 5 bases and J lost 0, with 13 bases in between. The CDR3 runs 15 residues. Germline V CDR1 and CDR2: LGHDT, YNNKEL (reference sequence). The CDR3 region is CASSLQTGMNTEAFF. The CDR3 DNA reads TGTGCCAGCAGCTTGCAGACAGGCATGAACACTGAAGCTTTCTTT.

This clonotype was observed a handful of times. The rearrangement joins TRBV30 to TRBJ1-5, with TRBD1 matching over 8 bases. J lost 0 bases, V lost 4 bases, and 14 bases had no gene match. The CDR3 is made up of 18 amino acids. Germline assignment: CDR1 GTSNPN and CDR2 SVGIG (reference sequence). This chain's CDR3 is CAWTPRTGRGYSNQPQHF. The CDR3 nucleotides are TGTGCCTGGACCCCCCGGACAGGGAGGGGATATAGCAATCAGCCCCAGCATTTT.

This clonotype was recorded at least ten times. The V gene is TRBV6-1, the J gene TRBJ2-2; D unclear. Per germline, CDR1 MNHNS and CDR2 SASEGT. The CDR3 consists of 13 residues. V lost 5 bases and J 6 bases, leaving 10 bases between the germline ends. In DNA form, the CDR3 reads TGTGCCAGCAGTCCCAACGAAGCCGGGGAGCTGTTTTTT. Protein sequence: CASSPNEAGELFF.

V gene TRBV12-3 or TRBV12-4 combines with J gene TRBJ2-1; D is possibly TRBD2 (6 bases). This CDR3 has 15 amino acids. The V gene lost 0 bases and the J gene lost 5 bases, with 11 bases spanning the gap. CDR3 sequence: CASSLAGGGHNEQFF. The DNA of the CDR3 is TGTGCCAGCAGTTTAGCGGGGGGAGGACACAATGAGCAGTTCTTC.

This clonotype was counted only a few times. This chain links TRBV27 with TRBJ2-1, with a weak D call TRBD1 (6 bases). V dropped 6 bases and J dropped 9 bases, with 12 bases sitting between them. The germline CDR1 and CDR2 sequences are MNHEY and SMNVEV (reference sequence). This CDR3 contains 12 residues. CDR3 sequence: CASSTGLSEQFF. CDR3 nucleotide sequence: TGTGCCAGCAGCACAGGGTTAAGTGAGCAGTTCTTC.